The 2 T cell receptor beta chains presented below share a single source sample, sequenced in a study of tumor-infiltrating lymphocytes in primary liver carcinoma. Researchers generated TCR beta cDNA from 500 to 600 ng of total RNA, relying on a constant-region primer. Libraries for TCR beta were built through three nested multiplex PCR rounds, which together made up a slightly modified ARM-PCR procedure. The first two PCR rounds used TRBV1-TRBV30 primers with a Cbeta primer, roughly 10 cycles each. Each CDR3 protein gets one entry after TCRdb re-called the multiplex PCR reads with MiXCR. Among roughly 20,000 distinct CDR3 sequences listed, around 72% were seen once. The study co-extracted DNA and RNA from around 18-30 mg of unsorted bulk tissue. Specimen: liver tumor tissue from sampling region 1. Described subset: tumor region T1, superior pole. The receptors derive from a man aged 35 to 55 with primary liver carcinoma and hepatitis B virus infection.

For this clonotype: The germline gene is not matched at one end of the junction; a read error may be the cause. The chain carries TRBV10-3 and TRBJ2-3; tentative D call: TRBD1 (6 bases). Germline V CDR1 and CDR2: ENHRY, SYGVKD. This CDR3 spans 14 amino acids. The CDR3 sequence: CAIGAGASTDTRYF. CDR3 bases: TGTGCCATCGGGGCAGGGGCTAGCACAGATACGCGGTATTTC.

Concerning this clonotype: A junction end diverges from the germline sequence, so it may reflect a read error. The gene calls are TRBV4-2 and TRBJ2-1, with TRBD2 matching 11 bases. The CDR3 is made up of 15 amino acids. Germline V gene sequence: CDR1 LGHNA, CDR2 YNFKEQ. The CDR3 coding sequence is TGTGCCAGCAACCAAGAACTAGCGGGAGTTTACGAACAGTTCTTC. Protein product: CASNQELAGVYEQFF.